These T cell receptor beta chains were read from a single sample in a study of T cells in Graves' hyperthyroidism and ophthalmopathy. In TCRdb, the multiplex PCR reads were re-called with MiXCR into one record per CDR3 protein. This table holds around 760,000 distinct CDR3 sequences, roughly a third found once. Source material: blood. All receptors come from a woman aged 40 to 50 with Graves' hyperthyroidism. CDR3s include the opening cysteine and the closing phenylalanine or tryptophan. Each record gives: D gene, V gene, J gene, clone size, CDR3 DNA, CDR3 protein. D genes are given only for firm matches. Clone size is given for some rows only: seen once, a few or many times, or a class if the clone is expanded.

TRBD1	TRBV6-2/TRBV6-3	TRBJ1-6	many	TGTGCCAGCAGTCGACAGGGTCTGCCCCTCCACTTT	CASSRQGLPLHF
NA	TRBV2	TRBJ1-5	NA	TGTGCCAGCTCACCGGAGAGTAGCAATCAGCCCCAGCATTTT	CASSPESSNQPQHF
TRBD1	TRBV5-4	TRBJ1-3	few	TGTGCCAGCAGCTTCACAGGGGCTGGAAACACCATATATTTT	CASSFTGAGNTIYF
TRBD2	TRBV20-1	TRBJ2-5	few	TGCAGTGCTAGCCTAGCGGGGGGGCAAGAGACCCAGTACTTC	CSASLAGGQETQYF
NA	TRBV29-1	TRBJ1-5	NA	TGCAGCATTGACGGACACCCTAATCAGCCCCAGCATTTT	CSIDGHPNQPQHF
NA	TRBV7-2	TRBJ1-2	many	TGTGCCAGCAGCTTACTTGTTGGGGGCTTTGGCTACACCTTC	CASSLLVGGFGYTF
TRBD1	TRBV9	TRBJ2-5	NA	TGTGCCAGCAGCCCACGCAGGGGGCAGGAGACCCAGTACTTC	CASSPRRGQETQYF
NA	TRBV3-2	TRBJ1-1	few	TGTGCCAGCAGCCAAGGGACAGGGTTCACTGAAGCTTTCTTT	CASSQGTGFTEAFF
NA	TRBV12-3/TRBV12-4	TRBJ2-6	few	TGTGCCAGCAGTCGCTCCACAGTTACTGGGGCCAACGTCCTGACTTTC	CASSRSTVTGANVLTF
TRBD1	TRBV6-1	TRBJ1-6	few	TGTGCCAGCAGAGACAGGGGGCTAAAGAATTCACCCCTCCACTTT	CASRDRGLKNSPLHF
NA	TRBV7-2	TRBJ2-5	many	TGTGCCAGCAGCCCACGGTCCTACCAAGAGACCCAGTACTTC	CASSPRSYQETQYF
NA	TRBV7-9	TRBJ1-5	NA	TGTGCCAGCAGCTTAGAATCGGTCACTCAGCCCCAGCATTTT	CASSLESVTQPQHF
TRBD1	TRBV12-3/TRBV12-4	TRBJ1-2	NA	TGTGCCAGCAGTACGACAGGGGTTTATGGCTACACCTTC	CASSTTGVYGYTF
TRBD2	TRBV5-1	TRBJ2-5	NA	TGCGCCAGCAGCTCCGGACTAGCGGGAGTTGGGGAGACCCAGTACTTC	CASSSGLAGVGETQYF
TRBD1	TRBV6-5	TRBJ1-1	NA	TGTGCCAGCAGTGGGGGACAGGGTTCTGAAGCTTTCTTT	CASSGGQGSEAFF
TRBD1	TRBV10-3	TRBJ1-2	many	TGTGCCATCACACAGGGGACTGATGGCTACACCTTC	CAITQGTDGYTF
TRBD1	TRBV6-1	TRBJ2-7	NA	TGTGCCAGCACTATAGGACCGGGACAGGAGCACTTC	CASTIGPGQEHF
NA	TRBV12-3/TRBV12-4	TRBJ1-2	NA	TGTGCCAGCAGTTCCGCAGGGCCTAGCTACACCTTC	CASSSAGPSYTF
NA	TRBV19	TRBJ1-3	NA	TGTGCCAGTAGTATCGCGGGCTCTGGAAACACCATATATTTT	CASSIAGSGNTIYF
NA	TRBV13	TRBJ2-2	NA	TGTGCCAGTATGAGGGCCGGGGAGCTGTTTTTT	CASMRAGELFF
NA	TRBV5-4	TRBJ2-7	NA	TGTGCCAGCAGCTCGGGTGGAGCCAGCTCCTACGAGCAGTACTTC	CASSSGGASSYEQYF
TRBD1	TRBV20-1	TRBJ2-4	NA	TGCAGTGCTAGAGACCGAGACAGGGTGAGGAACATTCAGTACTTC	CSARDRDRVRNIQYF
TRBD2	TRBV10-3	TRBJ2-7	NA	TGTGCCAGCAGTTATTGGGCTAGCGGGGGACTTTCCTCCTACGAGCAGTACTTC	CASSYWASGGLSSYEQYF
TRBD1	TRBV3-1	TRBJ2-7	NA	TGTGCCAGCAGCCCTCTTAACGGACAGGACTTCTACGAGCAGTACTTC	CASSPLNGQDFYEQYF
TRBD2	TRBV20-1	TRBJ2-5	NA	TGCAGTGCTCCCGGGCAGGGAGGGAAAGAGACCCGGTACTTC	CSAPGQGGKETRYF
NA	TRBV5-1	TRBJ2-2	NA	TGTGCCAGCAGCCAAGACGTGTCGGCCACCGGGGAGCTGTTTTTT	CASSQDVSATGELFF
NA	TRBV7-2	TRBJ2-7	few	TGTGCCAGCAGCAATCGAAGGGCGGGAAGAACCTACGAGCAGTACTTC	CASSNRRAGRTYEQYF
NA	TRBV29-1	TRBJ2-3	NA	TGCAGCGCCCGGACAGCGTACACAGATACGCAGTATTTT	CSARTAYTDTQYF
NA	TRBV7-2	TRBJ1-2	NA	TGCGCCAGCAGCCCAACCCTTGGCCGGGGCGACTATGGCTACACCTTC	CASSPTLGRGDYGYTF
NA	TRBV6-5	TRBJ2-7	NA	TGTGCCAGCAGCAGAACAGGGAGCGCCCCTTACGAGCAGTACTTC	CASSRTGSAPYEQYF
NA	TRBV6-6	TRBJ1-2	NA	TGTGCCAGCAGTACACCCTCCGTTGCGCATGGCTACACCTTC	CASSTPSVAHGYTF
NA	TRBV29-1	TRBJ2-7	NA	TGCAGCGTTGAAGCGGGGCGGACCTACGAGCAGTACTTC	CSVEAGRTYEQYF
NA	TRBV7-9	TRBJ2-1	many	TGTGCCAGCAGCGGGAGTAGCGGTGGCAATGAGCAGTTCTTC	CASSGSSGGNEQFF
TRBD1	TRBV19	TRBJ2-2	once	TGTGCCAGTAGTATGACGAGGGACAGTTTTTTT	CASSMTRDSFF
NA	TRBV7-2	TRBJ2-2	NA	TGTGCCAGCAGCTTAAGTCATCTGGCCGGGGAGCTGTTTTTT	CASSLSHLAGELFF
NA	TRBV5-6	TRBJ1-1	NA	TGTGCCAGCAGCTTGTTGGGAAGTTTGAACACTGAAGCTTTCTTT	CASSLLGSLNTEAFF
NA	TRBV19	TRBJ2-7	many	TGTGCCAGTACCGTGAGGTCGGGAGCCTACTCCTACGAGCAGTACTTC	CASTVRSGAYSYEQYF
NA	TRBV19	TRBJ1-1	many	TGTGCCAGTAGTACTATTTGGGGTGGCACTGAAGCTTTCTTT	CASSTIWGGTEAFF
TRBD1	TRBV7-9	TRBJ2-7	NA	TGTGCCAGCAGCCACCGGGACAGGGGATCCCACGAGCAGTACTTC	CASSHRDRGSHEQYF
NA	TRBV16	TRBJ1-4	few	TGTGCCAGCAGCCAATCGGGTTTCAATGAAAAACTGTTTTTT	CASSQSGFNEKLFF
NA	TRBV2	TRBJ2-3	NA	TGTGCCAGCGGTGAAGCGGGCAGAACTAGCACAGATACGCAGTATTTT	CASGEAGRTSTDTQYF
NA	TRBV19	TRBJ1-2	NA	TGTGCCAGTAGGCTAGCAGGGGAAAACTATGGCTACACCTTC	CASRLAGENYGYTF
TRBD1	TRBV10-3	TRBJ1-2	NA	TGTGCCAGCAGACGACCGACAGGGGAGGAAGAAGGCTACACCTTC	CASRRPTGEEEGYTF
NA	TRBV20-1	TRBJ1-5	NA	TGCAGTGCTAGGATGACTATTAATCAGCCCCAGCATTTT	CSARMTINQPQHF
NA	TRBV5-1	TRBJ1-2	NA	TGCGCCAGCAGCGGGGGATCGGGATTTCGCGGCTACACCTTC	CASSGGSGFRGYTF
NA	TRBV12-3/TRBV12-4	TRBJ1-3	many	TGTGCCAGCAGTGACAGTTCTGGAAACACCATATATTTT	CASSDSSGNTIYF
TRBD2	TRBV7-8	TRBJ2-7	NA	TGTGCCAGCAGCTTGCCCGGGACTAGCGGGACTTACGAGCAGTACTTC	CASSLPGTSGTYEQYF